These 27 T cell receptor beta chains originate from one sample sequenced in a study of CD8+CD57+ T cells in acquired aplastic anemia. TCR beta VDJ and CDR3 profiling used genomic DNA as template. One entry per CDR3 protein, called by TCRdb with MiXCR from the reads. The sample carries around 180,000 distinct CDR3 sequences, 63% recorded once. Input material: sorted CD4+, CD8+, or CD8+CD57+ T cells (not recorded which) from PBMCs. The receptor source for this set is a human donor in good health.

Notes on this clonotype: This may arise from a read error, as a much more abundant clone is one base away. This sequence joins TRBV19 and TRBJ2-1; 14 bases agree with TRBD2. CDR1 is LNHDA, CDR2 SQIVND, per germline (reference sequence). The CDR3 totals 15 residues. CDR3 DNA: TGTGCCGGTAGTAGACTAGCGGGAGGGGAGGATGAGCAGTTCTTC. Amino acid sequence: CAGSRLAGGEDEQFF.

J is TRBJ1-2 and V is TRBV7-9; 8 bases line up with TRBD1. The length of the CDR3 is 13 residues. Germline lookup yields CDR1 SEHNR and CDR2 FQNEAQ (reference sequence). The ends lost 5 bases at V and 5 bases at J; junction bases unmatched: 4. The CDR3 DNA sequence: TGTGCCAGCAGCCTGGGACAGGAGTATGGCTACACCTTC. Translating gives CASSLGQEYGYTF.

This clonotype was observed a handful of times. J is TRBJ2-7 and V is TRBV9; 13 bases are a match to TRBD2. CDR3 length: 14 amino acids. From germline, CDR1 is SGDLS and CDR2 YYNGEE. V lost 3 bases to trimming and J lost 4 bases; unmatched junction nucleotides: 1. The CDR3 sequence: CASSATSGGYEQYF. In DNA, the CDR3 is TGTGCCAGCAGCGCGACTAGCGGGGGGTACGAGCAGTACTTC.

J is TRBJ1-1 and V is TRBV30; D is unclear. V was cut by 2 bases and J by 1 base, with 11 bases left in between. Germline-derived CDR1 and CDR2 are GTSNPN and SVGIG (reference sequence). The CDR3 is 14 amino acids. In DNA form, the CDR3 reads TGTGCCTGGAGTTTTGGGAAGGGGAACACTGAAGCTTTCTTT. It encodes CAWSFGKGNTEAFF.

This chain connects TRBV10-3 to TRBJ1-1; D gene unclear. Germline CDR1 ENHRY, CDR2 SYGVKD. Trimming took off 6 bases at V and 1 base at J, with 6 bases between the two ends. The CDR3 is made up of 12 amino acids. CDR3 nucleotides: TGTGCCATCAGCTTGCGGAACACTGAAGCTTTCTTT. Translating gives CAISLRNTEAFF.

This clonotype showed up many times. This rearrangement joins TRBV19 to TRBJ1-5; D might be TRBD1 (5 bases). The CDR3 extends over 15 amino acids. Germline lookup yields CDR1 LNHDA and CDR2 SQIVND (reference sequence). The ends were cut back, 3 bases at V and 0 bases at J, with 9 bases in the middle. CDR3 loop: CASSISGGSNQPQHF. Here the CDR3 DNA reads TGTGCCAGTAGTATTTCTGGGGGTAGCAATCAGCCCCAGCATTTT. The full variable domain, in which reference TRBV19 and TRBJ1-5 provide the parts outside the CDR3, is DGGITQSPKYLFRKEGQNVTLSCEQNLNHDAMYWYRQDPGQGLRLIYYSQIVNDFQKGDIAEGYSVSREKKESFPLTVTSAQKNPTAFYLCASSISGGSNQPQHFGDGTRLSIL.

The chain joins TRBV5-6 to TRBJ2-6; D gene unclear. The length of the CDR3 is 16 residues. CDR1 and CDR2 (germline): SGHDT, YYEEEE. V gave up 0 bases and J gave up 2 bases, with 9 bases separating them. CDR3 nucleotides: TGTGCCAGCAGCTTGGCTGGGTGGACTGGGGCCAACGTCCTGACTTTC. Translation: CASSLAGWTGANVLTF.

This clonotype has only one observation. J is TRBJ1-1 and V is TRBV24-1; D is possibly TRBD1 (5 bases). CDR3 length: 13 residues. V lost 4 bases to trimming and J lost 8 bases, with 13 bases between them. CDR1 KGHDR and CDR2 SFDVKD come from the germline V gene. The CDR3 bases are TGTGCCACCAGTGAGCCAGACAGCCGGGAAGCTTTCTTT. Its protein product is CATSEPDSREAFF.

The chain is built from TRBV15 and TRBJ1-6, with D unclear. V lost 0 bases to trimming and J lost 7 bases, with 13 bases between them. The CDR3 extends over 16 amino acids. The germline gives CDR1 LNHNV, CDR2 YYDKDF (reference sequence). CDR3 DNA: TGTGCCACCAGCAGAGATCGCGGGTCGATAAATTCACCCCTCCACTTT. Translation: CATSRDRGSINSPLHF.

This clonotype appeared a few times. The rearrangement joins TRBV10-3 to TRBJ1-6; 8 bases align to TRBD1. Germline values: CDR1 ENHRY, CDR2 SYGVKD. Germline trimming cut 8 bases from V and 6 bases from J; bases unmatched to any gene: 3. The CDR3 sequence is 13 residues long. CDR3 residues: CAIAGQGNSPLHF. DNA for the CDR3: TGTGCCATCGCAGGACAGGGTAATTCACCCCTCCACTTT.

This clonotype was counted at least ten times. The chain links TRBV19 to TRBJ2-5; possible D gene TRBD1, 6 bases. In germline, CDR1 is LNHDA, CDR2 SQIVND (reference sequence). The CDR3 sequence is 12 residues long. Trimming removed 6 bases at V and 13 bases at J, with 18 bases between. The CDR3: CASSPWVQGAYF. The CDR3, as DNA: TGTGCCAGTAGCCCGTGGGTACAGGGAGCGTACTTC.

The chain carries TRBV7-2 and TRBJ2-7, with 12 bases aligning to TRBD2. This CDR3 is 17 amino acids long. The trim removed 2 bases at V and 2 bases at J, leaving 7 bases unmatched. CDR1 and CDR2 from the germline V gene are SGHTA and FQGNSA. CDR3 protein: CASSLLAGGPPPYEQYF. The CDR3 DNA follows: TGTGCCAGCAGCTTACTAGCGGGGGGGCCCCCTCCCTACGAGCAGTACTTC. Supplemented by reference TRBV7-2 and TRBJ2-7, the full variable domain reads GAGVSQSPSNKVTEKGKDVELRCDPISGHTALYWYRQSLGQGLEFLIYFQGNSAPDKSGLPSDRFSAERTGGSVSTLTIQRTQQEDSAVYLCASSLLAGGPPPYEQYFGPGTRLTVT.

The V and J genes are TRBV20-1 and TRBJ1-1; D gene uncertain. Trimming pared 3 bases from V and 4 bases from J, leaving 9 bases between. The V gene's germline CDR1 is DFQATT and CDR2 SNEGSKA (reference sequence). This CDR3 has 12 residues. The DNA of the CDR3 is TGCAGTGCTAGCATCACGGGCACTGAAGCTTTCTTT. Its translation: CSASITGTEAFF.

The J gene is TRBJ1-6, the V gene TRBV20-1, with 9 bases that match TRBD1. V lost 0 bases to trimming and J lost 7 bases; unmatched junction nucleotides: 4. CDR1 DFQATT and CDR2 SNEGSKA come from the germline V gene (reference sequence). The CDR3 is 15 residues long. The CDR3 nucleotides read TGCAGTGCTAGAGAGGGGACAGGGAGAAATTCACCCCTCCACTTT. Protein: CSAREGTGRNSPLHF.

This clonotype was seen at least ten times. CDR3 sequence (DNA): TGTGCCAGCAGCCCCGTCGGGCAGCCTGAGGGTGAGCAGTACTTC. Its protein product is CASSPVGQPEGEQYF. The rearrangement links TRBV7-9 to TRBJ2-7; tentative D call: TRBD2 (5 bases). Germline-derived CDR1 and CDR2 are SEHNR and FQNEAQ (reference sequence). Trimming left V 5 bases short and J 7 bases short, with 21 bases between. The CDR3 extends over 15 amino acids.

The table lists this clonotype with a few counts. The J gene is TRBJ1-6, the V gene TRBV20-1, with TRBD1 as a possible D gene (5 bases). The CDR3 runs 15 residues. The V gene's germline CDR1 is DFQATT and CDR2 SNEGSKA (reference sequence). Trimming pared 6 bases from V and 7 bases from J, leaving 19 bases between. For the CDR3, the DNA is TGCAGTGCAAAAGAGGGGTCTCCTGAGAATTCACCCCTCCACTTT. This encodes CSAKEGSPENSPLHF.

The V gene is TRBV7-9, the J gene TRBJ1-1, with D tentatively TRBD1 (5 bases). The germline V gene has CDR1 SEHNR and CDR2 FQNEAQ (reference sequence). The CDR3 consists of 14 residues. Trimming took off 5 bases at V and 4 bases at J, with 14 bases between the two ends. In nucleotides, the CDR3 is TGTGCCAGCAGCCCAACAGGTACGGGCACTGAAGCTTTCTTT. Its translation is CASSPTGTGTEAFF.

In its sample, this clonotype was seen many times. The chain uses TRBV19 and TRBJ2-3; D call uncertain. CDR3 size: 11 residues. V lost 7 bases to trimming and J lost 6 bases, with 8 bases between them. Germline loops: CDR1 LNHDA, CDR2 SQIVND (reference sequence). As DNA, the CDR3 is TGTGCCAGTACCCAATACGATACGCAGTATTTT. It encodes CASTQYDTQYF.

This clonotype has a single count. This rearrangement joins TRBV10-3 to TRBJ2-7; TRBD1 might be the D (6 bases). CDR3 size: 18 residues. The V and J ends lost 10 bases and 3 bases respectively, with 31 bases between them. The germline gives CDR1 ENHRY, CDR2 SYGVKD. The CDR3 nucleotides are TGTGCCAGTAGCAGCAGGGTGTGGTCCCAGGGGTTCATCTACGAGCAGTACTTC. It codes for CASSSRVWSQGFIYEQYF.

This chain links TRBV5-4 with TRBJ1-1, with D possibly TRBD1 on 5 matching bases. Germline CDR1 SGHNT, CDR2 YYREEE (reference sequence). This CDR3 comprises 13 residues. The V end was cut by 4 bases, the J end by 8 bases, with 15 bases between. This chain's CDR3 is CASSGKDNAEAFF. As DNA, the CDR3 is TGTGCCAGCAGCGGGAAGGACAACGCCGAAGCTTTCTTT.

The chain combines TRBV7-9 with TRBJ2-7; TRBD1 is a possible D gene (6 bases). Trimming removed 8 bases from V and 5 bases from J, with 13 bases in between. Per germline, CDR1 SEHNR and CDR2 FQNEAQ (reference sequence). This CDR3 contains 12 residues. CDR3 protein: CASGPSGDEQYF. The CDR3 region has the DNA TGTGCCAGCGGACCTTCAGGGGACGAGCAGTACTTC.

Of note for this clonotype: Since no conserved phenylalanine or tryptophan closes the CDR3, a read error is the likely cause. No DNA is shown, since the ends of the CDR3 on it are uncertain; the CDR3 is the one TCRdb lists. V is TRBV15 and J is TRBJ2-7; the DNA was not compared with TRBD1, the D call given in the table. Germline V gene sequence: CDR1 LNHNV, CDR2 YYDKDF (reference sequence). Ends included, the CDR3 has 14 residues. The CDR3 loop is CATSRGAGAYERYL.

The chain links TRBV2 to TRBJ1-3, with 7 bases matching TRBD1. This CDR3 is built from 16 residues. The V and J ends lost 2 bases and 0 bases, in that order; junction bases with no gene match: 4. Germline V gene data show CDR1 as SNHLY and CDR2 as FYNNEI. The CDR3 DNA is TGTGCCAGCAGTGAATATGCAGGGGGCTCTGGAAACACCATATATTTT. This gives the protein CASSEYAGGSGNTIYF.

The chain combines TRBV24-1 with TRBJ1-1; D unclear. Trimming stripped 10 bases from V and 4 bases from J, with 15 bases between. The CDR3 sequence is 13 residues long. Per germline, CDR1 KGHDR and CDR2 SFDVKD. CDR3 residues: CATRDGWATEAFF. The CDR3 DNA reads as TGTGCCACTAGAGATGGGTGGGCCACTGAAGCTTTCTTT.

In this sample, this clonotype turned up many times. The chain recombines TRBV27 with TRBJ1-2, with a possible D match to TRBD1 (5 bases). V lost 8 bases and J 7 bases, leaving 11 bases between the germline ends. This CDR3 is built from 11 residues. Per the germline V gene, CDR1 is MNHEY and CDR2 is SMNVEV (reference sequence). In DNA, the CDR3 is TGTGCCAGCTCAGGGTTGGGTGGCTACACCTTC. It translates to CASSGLGGYTF.

The rearrangement joins TRBV20-1 to TRBJ1-1, with TRBD1 identical over 8 bases. The CDR3 consists of 14 residues. Germline V lookup: CDR1 DFQATT, CDR2 SNEGSKA (reference sequence). After removal of 3 bases from V and 2 bases from J, the junction contained 5 bases not matched to a gene. The CDR3 DNA reads TGCAGTGCTAGGAGGGGACAGGTTAACACTGAAGCTTTCTTT. Translating gives CSARRGQVNTEAFF.

V and J are TRBV5-7 and TRBJ2-7, with D tentatively TRBD2 (5 bases). TRBV5-7 is placed among ORFs of uncertain function. The CDR3 extends over 12 amino acids. The V gene lost 0 bases and the J gene lost 9 bases, with 10 bases spanning the gap. The DNA for the CDR3 is TGTGCCAGCAGCTTGGACGGGGAGCGGCAGTACTTC. Its protein is CASSLDGERQYF.